Listed below are T cell receptor beta chains from one sample, sequenced in a study of CD8+ T cells in alopecia areata. Assay used: immunoSEQ multiplex PCR; TCRdb lists only in-frame clones, some missing. Altogether some 220,000 clones are present, roughly 56% being singletons, with the ten largest covering 1.6%. The specimen comprised CD4+ T cells sorted from blood, sampled at week 4, from a patient treated with tofacitinib. The origin of the receptors is a human donor with alopecia areata. The CDR3 runs from the conserved cysteine through the conserved F or W. D genes are given only for firm matches. Clone size appears in some rows only: once, few, many, or a class for an expanded clone.

length: 15; size: NA; J: TRBJ2-2; D: NA; V: TRBV10-3; CDR3: CAISGPGHFTGELFF; DNA: TGTGCCATCAGTGGACCGGGACACTTCACCGGGGAGCTGTTTTTT
length: 11; size: many; J: TRBJ1-1; D: NA; V: TRBV6-1; CDR3: CASSRDTEAFF; DNA: TGTGCCAGCAGCCGGGACACTGAAGCTTTCTTT
length: 17; size: once; J: TRBJ2-2; D: TRBD1; V: TRBV27; CDR3: CASTGRTGTGGTGELFF; DNA: TGTGCCAGCACGGGTAGAACCGGGACAGGGGGCACCGGGGAGCTGTTTTTT
length: 13; size: few; J: TRBJ2-3; D: TRBD2; V: TRBV11-2; CDR3: CASSFTSGDTQYF; DNA: TGTGCCAGCAGCTTCACTAGCGGAGATACGCAGTATTTT
length: 14; size: NA; J: TRBJ1-2; D: TRBD1; V: TRBV5-1; CDR3: CASSYDRGGYGYTF; DNA: TGCGCCAGCAGCTACGACAGGGGAGGGTATGGCTACACCTTC
length: 11; size: few; J: TRBJ2-1; D: NA; V: TRBV30; CDR3: CAWSVEVEQFF; DNA: TGTGCCTGGAGTGTAGAAGTTGAGCAGTTCTTC
length: 12; size: NA; J: TRBJ1-6; D: NA; V: TRBV30; CDR3: CACNVRTWPLHF; DNA: TGTGCCTGCAATGTCCGGACTTGGCCCCTCCACTTT
length: 16; size: NA; J: TRBJ1-5; D: TRBD1; V: TRBV7-2; CDR3: CASSPHGTGGGQPQHF; DNA: TGTGCCAGCAGCCCGCACGGGACAGGGGGCGGTCAGCCCCAGCATTTT
length: 13; size: NA; J: TRBJ2-7; D: TRBD2; V: TRBV29-1; CDR3: CSVRLLANYEQYF; DNA: TGCAGCGTTCGGTTACTAGCGAACTACGAGCAGTACTTC
length: 15; size: NA; J: TRBJ2-1; D: NA; V: TRBV9; CDR3: CASSARDERNNEQFF; DNA: TGTGCCAGCAGCGCGCGGGACGAGAGAAACAATGAGCAGTTCTTC
length: 15; size: few; J: TRBJ2-3; D: NA; V: TRBV29-1; CDR3: CSVSLSGHGTDTQYF; DNA: TGCAGCGTATCCCTCTCTGGTCACGGCACAGATACGCAGTATTTT
length: 14; size: few; J: TRBJ2-7; D: NA; V: TRBV5-1; CDR3: CASSPPRAAYEQYF; DNA: TGCGCCAGCAGCCCACCTAGAGCGGCCTACGAGCAGTACTTC
length: 15; size: NA; J: TRBJ1-1; D: TRBD1; V: TRBV2; CDR3: CASRGTGLPHTEAFF; DNA: TGTGCCAGCAGGGGGACAGGACTTCCTCACACTGAAGCTTTCTTT
length: 12; size: NA; J: TRBJ1-1; D: NA; V: TRBV11-2; CDR3: CASSQPSTEAFF; DNA: TGTGCCAGCAGCCAGCCCTCCACTGAAGCTTTCTTT
length: 14; size: NA; J: TRBJ1-5; D: TRBD1; V: TRBV30; CDR3: CAWSVTGGGQPQHF; DNA: TGTGCCTGGAGTGTGACAGGGGGCGGTCAGCCCCAGCATTTT
length: 16; size: NA; J: TRBJ2-7; D: TRBD1; V: TRBV12-5; CDR3: CASGLIRQGQWDEQYF; DNA: TGTGCTAGTGGTTTGATCCGACAGGGGCAGTGGGACGAGCAGTACTTC
length: 15; size: NA; J: TRBJ2-7; D: TRBD2; V: TRBV30; CDR3: CAWSVLSGGSNEQYF; DNA: TGTGCCTGGAGTGTACTCAGCGGGGGGTCTAACGAGCAGTACTTC
length: 14; size: NA; J: TRBJ1-4; D: NA; V: TRBV5-1; CDR3: CASSTQGSNEKLFF; DNA: TGCGCCAGCAGCACGCAGGGATCTAATGAAAAACTGTTTTTT
length: 15; size: NA; J: TRBJ2-1; D: NA; V: TRBV5-1; CDR3: CASSLQGPYYNEQFF; DNA: TGCGCCAGCAGCTTGCAAGGGCCCTACTACAATGAGCAGTTCTTC
length: 16; size: NA; J: TRBJ2-5; D: TRBD1; V: TRBV7-6; CDR3: CASSLPPLRGRETQYF; DNA: TGTGCCAGCAGCTTACCCCCATTGAGGGGGCGGGAGACCCAGTACTTC
length: 16; size: once; J: TRBJ2-1; D: TRBD2; V: TRBV30; CDR3: CARRAPGLAGLNEQFF; DNA: TGTGCCAGACGCGCCCCGGGACTAGCGGGCTTGAATGAGCAGTTCTTC
length: 18; size: few; J: TRBJ2-5; D: TRBD1; V: TRBV12-5; CDR3: CASGFRISGTGEQETQYF; DNA: TGTGCTAGTGGTTTTAGAATATCCGGGACAGGGGAACAAGAGACCCAGTACTTC
length: 13; size: few; J: TRBJ2-1; D: NA; V: TRBV4-1; CDR3: CASSQDPRRGQFF; DNA: TGCGCCAGCAGCCAAGATCCCCGTAGGGGGCAGTTCTTC
length: 13; size: NA; J: TRBJ1-5; D: NA; V: TRBV11-2; CDR3: CASSYRGNQPQHF; DNA: TGTGCCAGCAGCTACCGCGGCAATCAGCCCCAGCATTTT
length: 17; size: NA; J: TRBJ2-7; D: TRBD1; V: TRBV30; CDR3: CAWSAPSPGTGSDEQYF; DNA: TGTGCCTGGAGTGCTCCCAGCCCCGGGACAGGGTCTGACGAGCAGTACTTC
length: 12; size: NA; J: TRBJ1-4; D: NA; V: TRBV30; CDR3: CAWSSNNEKLFF; DNA: TGTGCCTGGAGTTCTAATAATGAAAAACTGTTTTTT
length: 13; size: NA; J: TRBJ1-1; D: NA; V: TRBV30; CDR3: CALKQGLNTEAFF; DNA: TGTGCCCTAAAACAAGGGTTGAACACTGAAGCTTTCTTT
length: 13; size: NA; J: TRBJ2-4; D: NA; V: TRBV25-1; CDR3: CASSRLDKNIQYF; DNA: TGTGCCAGCAGTAGGCTGGACAAAAACATTCAGTACTTC
length: 14; size: once; J: TRBJ2-3; D: NA; V: TRBV6-5; CDR3: CATGLGMGTDTQYF; DNA: TGTGCCACCGGCCTAGGGATGGGAACAGATACGCAGTATTTT
length: 14; size: many; J: TRBJ1-2; D: NA; V: TRBV29-1; CDR3: CSALRGASGYGYTF; DNA: TGCAGCGCCCTGCGGGGGGCGTCGGGCTATGGCTACACCTTC
length: 15; size: NA; J: TRBJ1-5; D: TRBD1; V: TRBV4-3; CDR3: CASSQDGTVDQPQHF; DNA: TGCGCCAGCAGCCAAGATGGGACAGTGGATCAGCCCCAGCATTTT
length: 15; size: NA; J: TRBJ1-2; D: NA; V: TRBV4-3; CDR3: CASSQLNPSPNGYTF; DNA: TGCGCCAGCAGCCAACTAAATCCTAGCCCGAATGGCTACACCTTC
length: 14; size: NA; J: TRBJ2-3; D: NA; V: TRBV2; CDR3: CASSVWRDTDTQYF; DNA: TGTGCCAGCAGTGTTTGGCGGGACACAGATACGCAGTATTTT
length: 14; size: few; J: TRBJ1-6; D: TRBD1; V: TRBV28; CDR3: CASFGQDRLSPLHF; DNA: TGTGCCAGCTTTGGACAGGATCGACTCTCACCCCTCCACTTT
length: 16; size: NA; J: TRBJ2-2; D: TRBD1; V: TRBV29-1; CDR3: CSVATWGRGRPGELFF; DNA: TGCAGCGTCGCCACCTGGGGCAGGGGGCGACCCGGGGAGCTGTTTTTT
length: 14; size: NA; J: TRBJ2-7; D: TRBD2; V: TRBV5-1; CDR3: CASSLESSGDEQYF; DNA: TGCGCCAGCAGCTTGGAATCTAGCGGGGACGAGCAGTACTTC
length: 15; size: NA; J: TRBJ1-6; D: NA; V: TRBV30; CDR3: CAWSVPRDLLVPLHF; DNA: TGTGCCTGGAGTGTCCCCAGGGACCTTTTAGTTCCCCTCCACTTT